These 20 T cell receptor beta chains were all obtained from the same sample, sequenced in a study of shared clonotypes between healthy human individuals. Using immunoSEQ multiplex PCR, the repertoire was profiled, and TCRdb retains in-frame clones only, with some absent. Found here are roughly 2,000,000 clones, approximately 94% of them singletons; the top ten hold 1.2%. CD8 cells classed as naive were CD45RO-negative and positively selected for CCR7, excluding terminally differentiated effector memory CD45RA+ cells. Sequencing was done on a sample of naive CD8+ T cells sorted from blood. The source of these receptors is a man between 18 and 35 years old in good health.

The chain uses TRBV27 and TRBJ2-5; D is possibly TRBD2 (5 bases). Per germline, CDR1 MNHEY and CDR2 SMNVEV (reference sequence). The CDR3 extends over 13 amino acids. Trimming took off 4 bases at V and 0 bases at J, with 6 bases between the two ends. The CDR3 region is CASSSSNQETQYF. The CDR3 coding sequence is TGTGCCAGCAGTTCTAGCAACCAAGAGACCCAGTACTTC.

The J gene is TRBJ2-5, the V gene TRBV2; a possible D gene is TRBD1 (5 bases). From germline, CDR1 is SNHLY and CDR2 FYNNEI. Trimming removed 5 bases from V and 3 bases from J, with 16 bases in between. This CDR3 region has 15 residues. The DNA of the CDR3 is TGTGCCAGCAGTCCCCCTTGGGGCGTTGAAGAGACCCAGTACTTC. It is translated as CASSPPWGVEETQYF.

This chain uses TRBV15 with TRBJ2-1; D unclear. The CDR3 runs to 12 residues. CDR1 LNHNV and CDR2 YYDKDF come from the germline V gene (reference sequence). Trimming left V 8 bases short and J 6 bases short, with 11 bases between. This CDR3 is CATAVSVNEQFF. Written as DNA, the CDR3 is TGTGCCACCGCCGTATCTGTCAATGAGCAGTTCTTC. The whole variable domain, filled in from reference TRBV15 and TRBJ2-1, reads DAMVIQNPRYQVTQFGKPVTLSCSQTLNHNVMYWYQQKSSQAPKLLFHYYDKDFNNEADTPDNFQSRRPNTSFCFLDIRSPGLGDTAMYLCATAVSVNEQFFGPGTRLTVL.

V gene TRBV7-8 combines with J gene TRBJ2-7, with D tentatively TRBD2 (5 bases). Germline assignment: CDR1 SGHVS and CDR2 FQNEAQ. V shed 4 bases and J shed 4 bases, with 20 bases lying between them. The CDR3 is made up of 16 amino acids. CDR3 loop: CASSSSLDWGDYEQYF. CDR3 DNA sequence: TGTGCCAGCAGCTCCTCCTTAGACTGGGGAGATTACGAGCAGTACTTC. Drawing the rest from reference TRBV7-8 and TRBJ2-7, the complete variable domain is GAGVSQSPRYKVAKRGQDVALRCDPISGHVSLFWYQQALGQGPEFLTYFQNEAQLDKSGLPSDRFFAERPEGSVSTLKIQRTQQEDSAVYLCASSSSLDWGDYEQYFGPGTRLTVT.

This clone was counted once. The chain joins TRBV11-3 to TRBJ1-5; 8 bases align to TRBD1. This CDR3 region has 15 residues. Trimming removed 5 bases from V and 4 bases from J; junction bases left unmatched: 7. Germline V CDR1 and CDR2: SGHNT, YENEEA. The CDR3 is CASSPRGQENQPQHF. The CDR3 coding sequence is TGTGCCAGCAGCCCGCGGGGACAGGAGAATCAGCCCCAGCATTTT. Supplemented by reference TRBV11-3 and TRBJ1-5, the full variable domain reads EAGVVQSPRYKIIEKKQPVAFWCNPISGHNTLYWYLQNLGQGPELLIRYENEEAVDDSQLPKDRFSAERLKGVDSTLKIQPAELGDSAVYLCASSPRGQENQPQHFGDGTRLSIL.

The gene calls are TRBV11-2 and TRBJ2-7; weak D call: TRBD2 (5 bases). Looked up from germline, CDR1 is SGHAT and CDR2 is FQNNGV. Trimming left V 5 bases short and J 0 bases short, with 17 bases between. The CDR3 is 16 residues long. The CDR3 loop is CASSLTSGPFSYEQYF. CDR3 nucleotide sequence: TGTGCCAGCAGCCTTACAAGCGGACCTTTCTCCTACGAGCAGTACTTC.

In the case of this clone: The identical CDR3 is also encoded by other nucleotide sequences in the sample. The genes are TRBV11-2 and TRBJ2-1; 13 nucleotides align to TRBD2. The length of the CDR3 is 15 residues. CDR1 is SGHAT and CDR2 is FQNNGV in the germline V gene. V was pared by 0 bases and J by 7 bases, with 0 bases of the junction left unmatched. CDR3 sequence reads: CASSLEGLAGNEQFF. The CDR3 bases are TGTGCCAGCAGCTTAGAGGGACTAGCGGGAAATGAGCAGTTCTTC.

The chain employs TRBV4-1 and TRBJ2-1, with D perhaps being TRBD1 or TRBD2 (5 bases each). V was pared by 3 bases and J by 9 bases, with 18 bases between. In germline, CDR1 is MGHRA, CDR2 YSYEKL. The CDR3 totals 15 residues. CDR3 nucleotides: TGCGCCAGCAGCCAGGGACCCAACCTCTCCGGTGAGCAGTTCTTC. It translates to CASSQGPNLSGEQFF.

The V and J genes are TRBV9 and TRBJ1-1; 12 bases are a match to TRBD1. Trimming at V came to 4 bases and at J to 6 bases, leaving 7 bases not matched to a gene. Germline CDR1 is SGDLS and CDR2 is YYNGEE. This CDR3 is built from 15 residues. This chain's CDR3 is CASSTTGTGGPEAFF. CDR3 DNA sequence: TGTGCCAGCAGCACCACCGGGACAGGGGGCCCTGAAGCTTTCTTT.

This clone appeared a single time. The rearrangement links TRBV4-3 to TRBJ2-5; D could derive from TRBD1 or TRBD2 (5 bases each). Germline V CDR1 and CDR2: LGHNA, YSLEER. The ends were cut back, 0 bases at V and 5 bases at J, with 13 bases in the middle. The CDR3 covers 15 residues. CDR3 nucleotides: TGCGCCAGCAGCCAAGATGGGGGACCTCGGGAGACCCAGTACTTC. Residues: CASSQDGGPRETQYF.

The rearrangement joins TRBV2 to TRBJ2-1; 9 bases align to TRBD2. The CDR3 is 17 amino acids. The V and J ends lost 8 bases and 0 bases, in that order; junction bases with no gene match: 11. Germline-derived CDR1 and CDR2 are SNHLY and FYNNEI. The CDR3 DNA sequence: TGTGCCAGCGGGGGACTTCTAGCGGGGCCCTCCTACAATGAGCAGTTCTTC. Residues: CASGGLLAGPSYNEQFF.

This chain uses TRBV10-3 with TRBJ2-7; 9 positions agree with TRBD1. The trim removed 2 bases at V and 6 bases at J, leaving 8 bases unmatched. From germline, CDR1 is ENHRY and CDR2 SYGVKD. The CDR3 totals 15 residues. The CDR3 here is CAISEEGTGGGEQYF. The CDR3 region has the DNA TGTGCCATCAGTGAGGAGGGTACAGGGGGCGGCGAGCAGTACTTC.

The genes are TRBV5-6 and TRBJ2-5; 10 bases align to TRBD2. V dropped 0 bases and J dropped 3; count of bases not matched to a gene: 2. CDR1 is SGHDT and CDR2 is YYEEEE in the germline V gene. This CDR3 region has 15 residues. This CDR3 is CASSLGGLAEETQYF. The CDR3 DNA follows: TGTGCCAGCAGCTTGGGAGGACTAGCGGAAGAGACCCAGTACTTC. The complete variable domain, with remaining parts taken from reference TRBV5-6 and TRBJ2-5, reads DAGVTQSPTHLIKTRGQQVTLRCSPKSGHDTVSWYQQALGQGPQFIFQYYEEEERQRGNFPDRFSGHQFPNYSSELNVNALLLGDSALYLCASSLGGLAEETQYFGPGTRLLVL.

About this clone itself: This sample includes further DNA sequences coding for the same CDR3. The chain recombines TRBV30 with TRBJ2-7, with D maybe TRBD1 (5 bases). The germline gives CDR1 GTSNPN, CDR2 SVGIG (reference sequence). This CDR3 region has 13 residues. The ends were cut back, 0 bases at V and 2 bases at J, with 8 bases in the middle. The CDR3: CAWSVDSTYEQYF. DNA of the CDR3: TGTGCCTGGAGTGTCGACAGTACCTACGAGCAGTACTTC.

V is TRBV7-9 and J is TRBJ2-4; D remains ambiguous. Between the trimmed V and J ends, which lost 7 bases and 5 bases, there was a span of 12 bases. The CDR3 consists of 13 residues. CDR1 and CDR2 (germline): SEHNR, FQNEAQ (reference sequence). The CDR3 is CASTESMENIQYF. For the CDR3, the DNA is TGTGCCAGCACGGAGAGTATGGAAAACATTCAGTACTTC.

The rearrangement uses TRBV2 and TRBJ2-7, with D perhaps matching TRBD2 (5 bases). The CDR3 length is 14 residues. The V and J ends lost 3 bases and 4 bases respectively, with 13 bases between them. Germline CDR1 reads SNHLY; CDR2 reads FYNNEI. CDR3 sequence reads: CASSEAAGLYEQYF. CDR3 bases: TGTGCCAGCAGTGAGGCAGCAGGACTTTACGAGCAGTACTTC.

CDR3 residues: CASSLRTGPDSPLHF. Here the CDR3 DNA reads TGTGCCAGCAGCCTCAGGACAGGGCCGGATTCACCCCTCCACTTT. This chain joins TRBV7-6 and TRBJ1-6; TRBD1 aligns across 8 bases. The germline V gene encodes CDR1 SGHVS and CDR2 FNYEAQ. This CDR3 is built from 15 residues. V lost 5 bases to trimming and J lost 8 bases; unmatched junction nucleotides: 8.

On this clone itself: This CDR3 is also generated by other DNA sequences in the sample. The chain employs TRBV9 and TRBJ1-6; D is possibly TRBD1 (5 bases). Germline CDR1 SGDLS, CDR2 YYNGEE. The CDR3 spans 13 residues. V was cut by 2 bases and J by 7 bases, with 7 bases left in between. CDR3 amino acids: CASSVDSNSPLHF. The CDR3 region has the DNA TGTGCCAGCAGCGTTGACAGCAATTCACCCCTCCACTTT.

This clone appeared a single time. V and J are TRBV30 and TRBJ1-4, with D unclear. V lost 0 bases and J 10 bases, leaving 18 bases between the germline ends. Per the germline V gene, CDR1 is GTSNPN and CDR2 is SVGIG (reference sequence). This CDR3 has 15 amino acids. The CDR3: CAWSVLGGSSVKLFF. The CDR3 bases are TGTGCCTGGAGTGTATTAGGAGGGTCATCCGTAAAACTGTTTTTT.

This chain joins TRBV6-5 and TRBJ2-1; no clear D gene. V dropped 6 bases and J dropped 3 bases, with 15 bases sitting between them. CDR1 and CDR2 (germline): MNHEY, SVGAGI. This CDR3 comprises 15 residues. The DNA of the CDR3 is TGTGCCAGCAGCACATCATCCGACCTCTACAATGAGCAGTTCTTC. Residues: CASSTSSDLYNEQFF.